The T cell receptor beta chain described here comes from a study of PD-1 blockade in classical Hodgkin lymphoma. Every patient experienced relapse after autologous stem cell transplantation, and brentuximab vedotin exposure varied. TCRdb's table, derived via immunoSEQ multiplex PCR, lists solely in-frame clones and lacks some. The data contain 10,000 to 14,000 clones, almost 85% of them singletons. V gave up 6 bases and J gave up 1 base; unmatched junction bases: 12. CDR3 length: 16 residues. CDR1 and CDR2 (germline): SGDLS, YYNGEE. The V gene is TRBV9, the J gene TRBJ1-2; TRBD1 matches 7 bases. The TCR sequence derives from a human donor with classical Hodgkin lymphoma. Sequences were derived from peripheral blood mononuclear cells (PBMCs), sampled before the second cycle of nivolumab. CDR3: CASNREGASLNYGYTF. The CDR3 coding sequence is TGTGCCAGCAACCGAGAGGGGGCCAGCCTTAACTATGGCTACACCTTC.